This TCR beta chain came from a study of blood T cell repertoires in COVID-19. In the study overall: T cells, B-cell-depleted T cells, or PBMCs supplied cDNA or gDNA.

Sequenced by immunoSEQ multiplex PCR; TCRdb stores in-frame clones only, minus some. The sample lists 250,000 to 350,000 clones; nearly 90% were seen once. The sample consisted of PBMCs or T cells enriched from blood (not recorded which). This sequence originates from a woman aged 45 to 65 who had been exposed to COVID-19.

This chain's CDR3 is CASSLFGGASTDTQYF. For the CDR3, the DNA is TGTGCCAGCAGTTTATTCGGTGGTGCTAGCACAGATACGCAGTATTTT. The chain is built from TRBV28 and TRBJ2-3; no firm D call. V shed 1 base and J shed 0 bases, with 11 bases lying between them. The CDR3 is 16 amino acids. Germline V gives CDR1 MDHEN, CDR2 SYDVKM.